Listed here are 7 T cell receptor beta chains from one sample, sequenced in a study of neurological immune-mediated disorders. One entry per CDR3 protein results from TCRdb running MiXCR on the 5' RACE reads. The sample has under 40,000 distinct CDR3 sequences; under 7.5% are singletons. Sequencing input: PBMCs. The receptor set was obtained from a woman aged 40 to 50 in good health.

There are many counts of this clonotype. The V call is TRBV29-1, the J call TRBJ2-5, with 14 bases matching TRBD2. Unmatched junction bases numbered 4, after V lost 4 bases and J lost 3 bases. Germline lookup yields CDR1 SQVTM and CDR2 ANQGSEA. The length of the CDR3 is 15 residues. As DNA, the CDR3 is TGCAGCGTTGCAAGACTAGCGGGAGGGGAAGAGACCCAGTACTTC. It translates to CSVARLAGGEETQYF.

This clonotype has ten or more counts. The V call is TRBV11-2, the J call TRBJ2-2, with unresolved D. The V and J ends lost 5 bases and 7 bases respectively, with 14 bases between them. The CDR3 sequence is 14 residues long. Germline CDR1 and CDR2: SGHAT and FQNNGV. The CDR3 DNA reads as TGTGCCAGCAGCCCCCAAGGCTGGGGCGGGGAGCTGTTTTTT. This translates into CASSPQGWGGELFF.

This clonotype was recorded at least ten times. This sequence joins TRBV5-1 and TRBJ1-4; possibly TRBD1 for D (6 bases). Germline V gene data show CDR1 as SGHRS and CDR2 as YFSETQ. Trimming removed 4 bases at V and 2 bases at J, with 9 bases between. The CDR3 contains 14 residues. The DNA of the CDR3 is TGCGCCAGCAGCGGGCAGGGGACTAATGAAAAACTGTTTTTT. Protein sequence: CASSGQGTNEKLFF.

Many counts were recorded for this clonotype. V gene TRBV7-6 combines with J gene TRBJ1-3, with unresolved D. CDR3 length equals 13 residues. The germline CDR1 and CDR2 sequences are SGHVS and FNYEAQ. The V and J ends lost 5 bases and 4 bases respectively, with 9 bases between them. The CDR3 sequence is CASSPGGGNTIYF. The CDR3 DNA reads as TGTGCCAGCAGCCCCGGTGGAGGAAACACCATATATTTT. Filled out from reference TRBV7-6 and TRBJ1-3, the complete variable domain reads GAGVSQSPRYKVTKRGQDVALRCDPISGHVSLYWYRQALGQGPEFLTYFNYEAQQDKSGLPNDRFSAERPEGSISTLTIQRTEQRDSAMYRCASSPGGGNTIYFGEGSWLTVV.

Note on this clonotype: Compared with germline, one end of the junction differs, possibly owing to a read error. The chain uses TRBV28 and TRBJ1-5; no definite D call. This CDR3 comprises 13 residues. Germline values: CDR1 MDHEN, CDR2 SYDVKM. The CDR3 DNA is TGTGCCAGCAGTTTATCCCCAAATGAGCCCCAGCCTTTT. This gives the protein CASSLSPNEPQPF.

This clonotype was seen repeatedly, ten times or more. This chain joins TRBV9 and TRBJ1-5; D is possibly TRBD1 (6 bases). The V and J ends lost 0 bases and 2 bases respectively, with 12 bases between them. This CDR3 contains 16 residues. CDR1 is SGDLS and CDR2 is YYNGEE in the germline V gene. The CDR3 DNA follows: TGTGCCAGCAGCGTAGGGGCAGAGGGGGGCAATCAGCCCCAGCATTTT. Protein: CASSVGAEGGNQPQHF.

In its sample, this clonotype was seen many times. The chain uses TRBV7-8 and TRBJ2-7, with 14 bases matching TRBD2. CDR1 is SGHVS, CDR2 FQNEAQ, per germline. J lost 7 bases, V lost 3 bases, and 5 bases had no gene match. The CDR3 is 15 residues long. The CDR3, as DNA: TGTGCCAGCAGCTTGACTAGCGGGGGGGCGGGGGAGCAGTACGTC. Encoded protein: CASSLTSGGAGEQYV.